Listed below are T cell receptor beta chains from one sample, sequenced in a study of Ad26.COV2.S vaccination and SARS-CoV-2 variants. Some clones are missing from TCRdb's copy, which holds only in-frame ones; the method was immunoSEQ multiplex PCR. The table has some 350,000 clones, 85% to 90% seen once. The sample consisted of peripheral blood, taken in a trial of Ad26.COV2.S vaccine versus placebo. Receptors originate from a person between 18 and 60 years old who received the Ad26.COV2.S COVID-19 vaccine or a placebo. CDR3s include the opening cysteine and the closing phenylalanine or tryptophan. The D gene is left open where the match is weak. Only some rows state a clone size, as once, few, many or a class for expanded clones.

CDR3 DNA: TGTGCCAGTATGGGGGTGAAACCGAGGAACACTGAAGCTTTCTTT
CDR3 protein: CASMGVKPRNTEAFF
J gene: TRBJ1-1
clone size: NA
D gene: NA
V gene: TRBV19

CDR3 DNA: TGTGCCAGCTCACCGACGGGACAGGGGTATGGCTACACCTTC
CDR3 protein: CASSPTGQGYGYTF
J gene: TRBJ1-2
clone size: NA
D gene: TRBD1
V gene: TRBV18

CDR3 DNA: TGTGCCAGCAAGAATTTAAACCCGGGACAGGGAGTCGATGAGCAGTTCTTC
CDR3 protein: CASKNLNPGQGVDEQFF
J gene: TRBJ2-1
clone size: NA
D gene: TRBD1
V gene: TRBV27

CDR3 DNA: TGTGCCAGCAGCTTCGGGACTAGCGGGCCCGCCAACAATGAGCAGTTCTTC
CDR3 protein: CASSFGTSGPANNEQFF
J gene: TRBJ2-1
clone size: NA
D gene: TRBD2
V gene: TRBV11-2

CDR3 DNA: TGTGCCAGCAGTTCGGAGAGCTCCTACAATGAGCAGTTCTTC
CDR3 protein: CASSSESSYNEQFF
J gene: TRBJ2-1
clone size: NA
D gene: NA
V gene: TRBV2

CDR3 DNA: TGTGCCAGCAGCTTCCTGAACACAGGGTTCACTGAAGCTTTCTTT
CDR3 protein: CASSFLNTGFTEAFF
J gene: TRBJ1-1
clone size: NA
D gene: NA
V gene: TRBV5-6

CDR3 DNA: TGTGCCAGCAGCCAGGGGACTAGCGGGGGGCTCCTCTCCTACAATGAGCAGTTCTTC
CDR3 protein: CASSQGTSGGLLSYNEQFF
J gene: TRBJ2-1
clone size: NA
D gene: TRBD2
V gene: TRBV3-1/TRBV3-2

CDR3 DNA: TGTGCCAGCCACTCAGGGACATTCCCCGAAGCTTTCTTT
CDR3 protein: CASHSGTFPEAFF
J gene: TRBJ1-1
clone size: NA
D gene: NA
V gene: TRBV18

CDR3 DNA: TGTGCCAGCAGTCCCAACCCACTCTACGAGCAGTACTTC
CDR3 protein: CASSPNPLYEQYF
J gene: TRBJ2-7
clone size: NA
D gene: NA
V gene: TRBV6-5

CDR3 DNA: TGTGCCAGCAGCCAGATACAGGGGGTGGCAGAGACCCAGTACTTC
CDR3 protein: CASSQIQGVAETQYF
J gene: TRBJ2-5
clone size: few
D gene: TRBD1
V gene: TRBV3-1/TRBV3-2

CDR3 DNA: TGTGCCAGCAGTTTATCGACAGGGGGCACTCAGCCCCAGCATTTT
CDR3 protein: CASSLSTGGTQPQHF
J gene: TRBJ1-5
clone size: NA
D gene: TRBD1
V gene: TRBV27

CDR3 DNA: TGTGCCATCAGCCTAACAGGGGGAAGTTCACCCCTCCACTTT
CDR3 protein: CAISLTGGSSPLHF
J gene: TRBJ1-6
clone size: NA
D gene: TRBD1
V gene: TRBV10-3

CDR3 DNA: TGTGCCAGTAGTATTTGGGCGAGGGATAACACTGAAGCTTTCTTT
CDR3 protein: CASSIWARDNTEAFF
J gene: TRBJ1-1
clone size: once
D gene: NA
V gene: TRBV19

CDR3 DNA: TGTGCCAGCAGCTTCGAGAATGAAAAACTGTTTTTT
CDR3 protein: CASSFENEKLFF
J gene: TRBJ1-4
clone size: NA
D gene: NA
V gene: TRBV11-3

CDR3 DNA: TGTGCCAGCAGCATCGGGACAGGGCTCAACTATGGCTACACCTTC
CDR3 protein: CASSIGTGLNYGYTF
J gene: TRBJ1-2
clone size: NA
D gene: TRBD1
V gene: TRBV13

CDR3 DNA: TGCGCCAGCACGCGAACGGCTCCGGGACAGCCTCAAGAGACCCAGTACTTC
CDR3 protein: CASTRTAPGQPQETQYF
J gene: TRBJ2-5
clone size: once
D gene: TRBD1
V gene: TRBV5-1

CDR3 DNA: TGTGCCAGCAGCTTAGACCCATTAGCGGGAGGGCCGGGGGAGACCCAGTACTTC
CDR3 protein: CASSLDPLAGGPGETQYF
J gene: TRBJ2-5
clone size: NA
D gene: TRBD2
V gene: TRBV7-2

CDR3 DNA: TGTGCCAGCAGCCTCAGGGAGATCGCGACCCAGTACTTC
CDR3 protein: CASSLREIATQYF
J gene: TRBJ2-5
clone size: once
D gene: NA
V gene: TRBV3-1/TRBV3-2

CDR3 DNA: TGTGCCAGCAGCTTAAGGCCGGGAGAACGGAGTGAGCAGTTCTTC
CDR3 protein: CASSLRPGERSEQFF
J gene: TRBJ2-1
clone size: NA
D gene: NA
V gene: TRBV7-3

CDR3 DNA: TGTGCCACCAGCCTTAGGACAGTCACTGAAGCTTTCTTT
CDR3 protein: CATSLRTVTEAFF
J gene: TRBJ1-1
clone size: NA
D gene: NA
V gene: TRBV15

CDR3 DNA: TGTGCCAGCAGCGAGACAGGGGATGCGGAGACCCAGTACTTC
CDR3 protein: CASSETGDAETQYF
J gene: TRBJ2-5
clone size: NA
D gene: TRBD1
V gene: TRBV7-2

CDR3 DNA: TGTGCCAGCAGTTACTCGGCTCGACCCTATGGCTACACCTTC
CDR3 protein: CASSYSARPYGYTF
J gene: TRBJ1-2
clone size: NA
D gene: NA
V gene: TRBV6-5

CDR3 DNA: TGTGCCAGCACTCAAAACGGGAGGTCTAATGAAAAACTGTTTTTT
CDR3 protein: CASTQNGRSNEKLFF
J gene: TRBJ1-4
clone size: NA
D gene: NA
V gene: TRBV6-6

CDR3 DNA: TGTGCAGGGGGGGGTATCAATCAGCCCCAGCATTTT
CDR3 protein: CAGGGINQPQHF
J gene: TRBJ1-5
clone size: once
D gene: NA
V gene: TRBV6-5

CDR3 DNA: TGTGCCAGTAGTTCCCCGGGGCTGGGTACTGAAGCTTTCTTT
CDR3 protein: CASSSPGLGTEAFF
J gene: TRBJ1-1
clone size: once
D gene: NA
V gene: TRBV19

CDR3 DNA: TGTGCCAGCAGTCCCTTCTCTGGAAACACCATATATTTT
CDR3 protein: CASSPFSGNTIYF
J gene: TRBJ1-3
clone size: NA
D gene: NA
V gene: TRBV6-5

CDR3 DNA: TGTGCCATCAGTGAGTCTGATACGCAGTATTTT
CDR3 protein: CAISESDTQYF
J gene: TRBJ2-3
clone size: NA
D gene: NA
V gene: TRBV10-3

CDR3 DNA: TGTGCCAGCAGCGCCGACGGGGAAAAACTGTTTTTT
CDR3 protein: CASSADGEKLFF
J gene: TRBJ1-4
clone size: NA
D gene: NA
V gene: TRBV6-5

CDR3 DNA: TGTGCCATCAGTGACTCGACTAGCAGCAATGAGCAGTTCTTC
CDR3 protein: CAISDSTSSNEQFF
J gene: TRBJ2-1
clone size: NA
D gene: TRBD2
V gene: TRBV10-3

CDR3 DNA: TGCGCCAGCAGCCAAAAGACAGGGGTCAATGAAAAACTGTTTTTT
CDR3 protein: CASSQKTGVNEKLFF
J gene: TRBJ1-4
clone size: NA
D gene: TRBD1
V gene: TRBV4-1

CDR3 DNA: TGTGCCAGCAGCTCGGGACGCAGGTCTATGAATGAGCAGTTCTTC
CDR3 protein: CASSSGRRSMNEQFF
J gene: TRBJ2-1
clone size: once
D gene: NA
V gene: TRBV6-5

CDR3 DNA: TGTGCCAGCAGCCGATATAACAATGAGCAGTTCTTC
CDR3 protein: CASSRYNNEQFF
J gene: TRBJ2-1
clone size: NA
D gene: NA
V gene: TRBV11-2

CDR3 DNA: TGTGCCAGCAGTTTATCTCGGGGGGCAGCTTTCTTT
CDR3 protein: CASSLSRGAAFF
J gene: TRBJ1-1
clone size: NA
D gene: NA
V gene: TRBV12-3/TRBV12-4

CDR3 DNA: TGTGCCACCAGGATCTCGGGGGAGCGTTTTACAGATACGCAGTATTTT
CDR3 protein: CATRISGERFTDTQYF
J gene: TRBJ2-3
clone size: NA
D gene: NA
V gene: TRBV24-1

CDR3 DNA: TGTGCCAGCAGCTTCCAGGGGAGCTACAATGAGCAGTTCTTC
CDR3 protein: CASSFQGSYNEQFF
J gene: TRBJ2-1
clone size: NA
D gene: NA
V gene: TRBV11-3

CDR3 DNA: TGTGCCAGCAGCCTCACCCCCGGGGGAGTGAACACCGGGGAGCTGTTTTTT
CDR3 protein: CASSLTPGGVNTGELFF
J gene: TRBJ2-2
clone size: NA
D gene: NA
V gene: TRBV5-6

CDR3 DNA: TGTGCCAGCAGTTTAGACCGACGGGGCTACACCTTC
CDR3 protein: CASSLDRRGYTF
J gene: TRBJ1-2
clone size: NA
D gene: NA
V gene: TRBV28

CDR3 DNA: TGTGCCAGCAGCGTAGGGGGGTACGAGCAGTACTTC
CDR3 protein: CASSVGGYEQYF
J gene: TRBJ2-7
clone size: NA
D gene: NA
V gene: TRBV9

CDR3 DNA: TGTGCCAGCAGTGTAGAGAACATTCAGTACTTC
CDR3 protein: CASSVENIQYF
J gene: TRBJ2-4
clone size: NA
D gene: NA
V gene: TRBV12-3/TRBV12-4

CDR3 DNA: TGTGCCAGCAGTTCCGGGCCCCGTAATCAGCCCCAGCATTTT
CDR3 protein: CASSSGPRNQPQHF
J gene: TRBJ1-5
clone size: once
D gene: NA
V gene: TRBV6-5

CDR3 DNA: TGTGCCAGCAGTAAAAACAGGGGTACGGCTGAAGCTTTCTTT
CDR3 protein: CASSKNRGTAEAFF
J gene: TRBJ1-1
clone size: NA
D gene: TRBD1
V gene: TRBV6-5

CDR3 DNA: TGTGCCATCATAAACCCAGGGGGCACTGAAGCTTTCTTT
CDR3 protein: CAIINPGGTEAFF
J gene: TRBJ1-1
clone size: NA
D gene: TRBD1
V gene: TRBV10-3

CDR3 DNA: TGTGCCAGCAGCTTTGGGGGGCAGGGGGCGAGCGGCTACACCTTC
CDR3 protein: CASSFGGQGASGYTF
J gene: TRBJ1-2
clone size: NA
D gene: TRBD1
V gene: TRBV7-2

CDR3 DNA: TGTGCCAGCAGCCCCGAAGGACAAGCGGAGACCCAGTACTTC
CDR3 protein: CASSPEGQAETQYF
J gene: TRBJ2-5
clone size: NA
D gene: NA
V gene: TRBV7-9

CDR3 DNA: TGCGCCAGCAGCCAAGGCGCGACAGGGGATGCCTATGGCTACACCTTC
CDR3 protein: CASSQGATGDAYGYTF
J gene: TRBJ1-2
clone size: NA
D gene: TRBD1
V gene: TRBV4-1

CDR3 DNA: TGTGCCAGTAGTAAGTCAGGAGCCCCCTACGAGCAGTACTTC
CDR3 protein: CASSKSGAPYEQYF
J gene: TRBJ2-7
clone size: NA
D gene: NA
V gene: TRBV19

CDR3 DNA: TGTGCCTGGACGGCCAACTCTGGAAACACCATATATTTT
CDR3 protein: CAWTANSGNTIYF
J gene: TRBJ1-3
clone size: NA
D gene: NA
V gene: TRBV30

CDR3 DNA: TGTGCCAGCAGCCCGGGACAGGGGGCTGGCTATGGCTACACCTTC
CDR3 protein: CASSPGQGAGYGYTF
J gene: TRBJ1-2
clone size: NA
D gene: TRBD1
V gene: TRBV3-1/TRBV3-2

CDR3 DNA: TGTGCCAGCAGTAGACTGGGCGGATCACCCCTCCACTTT
CDR3 protein: CASSRLGGSPLHF
J gene: TRBJ1-6
clone size: NA
D gene: NA
V gene: TRBV6-5

CDR3 DNA: TGTGCCAGCAGTTTTAGAGATCGCACAGATACGCAGTATTTT
CDR3 protein: CASSFRDRTDTQYF
J gene: TRBJ2-3
clone size: NA
D gene: NA
V gene: TRBV6-5

CDR3 DNA: TGTGCCAGCAGGGGGTCTGGAAACACCATATATTTT
CDR3 protein: CASRGSGNTIYF
J gene: TRBJ1-3
clone size: NA
D gene: NA
V gene: TRBV6-5

CDR3 DNA: TGTGCCAGCAGCGAGCAGGGCCTCTATGGCTACACCTTC
CDR3 protein: CASSEQGLYGYTF
J gene: TRBJ1-2
clone size: NA
D gene: NA
V gene: TRBV7-2

CDR3 DNA: TGTGCCAGCAGCCCCATGGCAGCCAGATGGTCGGACACTGAAGCTTTCTTT
CDR3 protein: CASSPMAARWSDTEAFF
J gene: TRBJ1-1
clone size: NA
D gene: NA
V gene: TRBV11-2

CDR3 DNA: TGTGCCAGCAGCACGACCGGGGTAGCCAAAAACATTCAGTACTTC
CDR3 protein: CASSTTGVAKNIQYF
J gene: TRBJ2-4
clone size: NA
D gene: NA
V gene: TRBV7-9

CDR3 DNA: TGCGCCAGCAGTGAGTGGGGCGGAGAAGAGCAGTTCTTC
CDR3 protein: CASSEWGGEEQFF
J gene: TRBJ2-1
clone size: NA
D gene: NA
V gene: TRBV10-1